This T cell receptor (beta chain) was sequenced during a study of T-cell memory formation after mild COVID-19. Study in general: Largely donor-specific TCR clusters were found. Study-wide points: Confirmation was lacking for SARS-CoV-2 specificity of second-wave clones that peaked on day 37. Some SARS-CoV-2-responding clones were already detected in memory before infection.

On this clonotype itself: Its specificity is not known.

The CDR3 sequence is 19 residues long. Germline CDR1 is DFQATT and CDR2 is SNEGSKA (reference sequence). J was trimmed by 5 bases and V by 0 bases; bases with no gene match: 16. A 5'RACE reaction primed in the constant segment made cDNA libraries of TCR alpha and TCR beta, and these carried sample barcodes and UMIs. TCRdb processed the 5' RACE reads anew with MiXCR; each CDR3 protein has one entry. The sample holds approximately 400,000 distinct CDR3 sequences, 20% to 25% seen once. V usage is TRBV20-1 and J usage is TRBJ2-3; TRBD2 matches 11 bases. The receptor was isolated from an adult woman who had mild COVID-19 (a few samples of this study predate the infection). Cell type and time point are not known. Source material: PBMCs or a T cell subset sorted from them (not recorded which). The CDR3, as DNA: TGCAGTGCTAGAGATCCTCTAGCGGGGGGCCGAAGGTTTCGAGATACGCAGTATTTT. Its protein is CSARDPLAGGRRFRDTQYF.